Presented here are 29 T cell receptor beta chains from one specimen sequenced in a study of blood T cell repertoires in COVID-19. Libraries were prepared by immunoSEQ multiplex PCR; TCRdb keeps only in-frame clonotypes and omits some of them. This repertoire shows around 270,000 clones, about 83% found once; its top ten account for 1.5%. Sequencing was carried out using peripheral blood. The source is a woman between 35 and 50 years old who had recovered from COVID-19.

CDR3 DNA sequence: TGTGCCAGCAGTATATTTGGGACAGTAGAGGGTGAAAAACTGTTTTTT. Translated, it gives CASSIFGTVEGEKLFF. The genes are TRBV2 and TRBJ1-4; 7 bases align to TRBD1. The V gene's germline CDR1 is SNHLY and CDR2 FYNNEI. The junction had 13 bases not matched to a gene; V was cut back by 5 bases and J by 7 bases. The CDR3 spans 16 residues.

The genes are TRBV5-1 and TRBJ1-6; 9 nucleotides match TRBD1. V lost 3 bases and J lost 7; bases outside the gene matches: 5. Germline lookup yields CDR1 SGHRS and CDR2 YFSETQ. The CDR3 runs to 15 residues. The CDR3 DNA reads TGCGCCAGCAGCTCGGGGACAGGGCTGAATTCACCCCTCCACTTT. It translates to CASSSGTGLNSPLHF.

V gene TRBV18 combines with J gene TRBJ1-3, with TRBD1 matching over 8 bases. The CDR3 sequence is 13 residues long. Trimming took 6 bases from V and 8 from J; bases not matched to a gene: 6. CDR1 KGHSH and CDR2 LQKENI come from the germline V gene. CDR3 in amino acids: CASSDRAADTIYF. For the CDR3, the DNA is TGTGCCAGCTCGGACAGGGCGGCGGACACCATATATTTT.

This chain joins TRBV7-9 and TRBJ1-4; D perhaps matches TRBD1 (6 bases). V gave up 4 bases and J gave up 7 bases, with 16 bases separating them. Germline V gene data show CDR1 as SEHNR and CDR2 as FQNEAQ (reference sequence). The CDR3 is 15 residues long. The CDR3 loop is CASSSNREGAEKLFF. The DNA for the CDR3 is TGTGCCAGCAGCTCCAACAGGGAAGGTGCTGAAAAACTGTTTTTT. The full variable domain, in which reference TRBV7-9 and TRBJ1-4 provide the parts outside the CDR3, is DTGVSQNPRHKITKRGQNVTFRCDPISEHNRLYWYRQTLGQGPEFLTYFQNEAQLEKSRLLSDRFSAERPKGSFSTLEIQRTEQGDSAMYLCASSSNREGAEKLFFGSGTQLSVL.

The gene calls are TRBV9 and TRBJ1-2; weak D call: TRBD1 (5 bases). The CDR3 runs to 15 residues. From germline, CDR1 is SGDLS and CDR2 YYNGEE. V was clipped by 2 bases and J by 8 bases, with 19 bases between them. Written as DNA, the CDR3 is TGTGCCAGCAGCGTCGGGGGAGGTGGCCGGGGGGGCTACACCTTC. This codes for CASSVGGGGRGGYTF.

A few counts support this clone. The gene calls are TRBV5-1 and TRBJ2-3; possibly TRBD2 for D (6 bases). Germline CDR1 SGHRS, CDR2 YFSETQ. V gave up 4 bases and J gave up 6 bases, with 12 bases separating them. CDR3 length: 13 residues. The CDR3 nucleotides are TGCGCCAGCAGCGTCCTAGCGCCCGATACGCAGTATTTT. Amino acid sequence: CASSVLAPDTQYF.

The table lists this clone with a count of one. This chain joins TRBV30 and TRBJ1-3, with D perhaps TRBD1 (6 bases). CDR1 and CDR2 (germline): GTSNPN, SVGIG (reference sequence). The CDR3 totals 15 residues. Trimming pared 2 bases from V and 0 bases from J, leaving 11 bases between. The CDR3 bases are TGTGCCTGGAGTCGGGGGGCAGCCTCTGGAAACACCATATATTTT. Amino acid sequence: CAWSRGAASGNTIYF.

The chain carries TRBV5-1 and TRBJ2-3; 7 positions agree with TRBD2. Germline CDR1 SGHRS, CDR2 YFSETQ. The CDR3 sequence is 14 residues long. Unmatched junction bases numbered 5, after V lost 7 bases and J lost 0 bases. For the CDR3, the DNA is TGCGCCAGCGCCTCAGCGGGGAGCACAGATACGCAGTATTTT. It translates to CASASAGSTDTQYF. The full variable domain, with the rest looked up from reference TRBV5-1 and TRBJ2-3, is KAGVTQTPRYLIKTRGQQVTLSCSPISGHRSVSWYQQTPGQGLQFLFEYFSETQRNKGNFPGRFSGRQFSNSRSEMNVSTLELGDSALYLCASASAGSTDTQYFGPGTRLTVL.

This chain links TRBV10-3 with TRBJ1-4; a possible D gene is TRBD1 (6 bases). CDR1 and CDR2 from the germline V gene are ENHRY and SYGVKD. V was trimmed by 0 bases and J by 8 bases, leaving 16 bases between them. The CDR3 covers 16 residues. The CDR3 DNA follows: TGTGCCATCAGTGAGTCTTTTGGGTCAGGGGAAGAAAAACTGTTTTTT. Translation: CAISESFGSGEEKLFF.

This chain joins TRBV4-1 and TRBJ2-7, with 9 nucleotides matching TRBD1. V lost 0 bases to trimming and J lost 7 bases; unmatched junction nucleotides: 7. The CDR3 runs to 15 residues. Germline CDR1 and CDR2: MGHRA and YSYEKL. DNA for the CDR3: TGCGCCAGCAGCCAAGAGTGGACAGGGGTGGGGGAGCAGTACTTC. Protein sequence: CASSQEWTGVGEQYF.

The chain recombines TRBV27 with TRBJ1-5; D is undetermined. Germline V gene lookup returns CDR1 MNHEY and CDR2 SMNVEV (reference sequence). The CDR3 has 15 residues. V lost 5 bases and J lost 0, with 11 bases in between. The CDR3: CASSPLTGSNQPQHF. In DNA, the CDR3 is TGTGCCAGCAGTCCTCTGACTGGTAGCAATCAGCCCCAGCATTTT.

This clone was picked up one time. The rearrangement joins TRBV5-1 to TRBJ1-1; possible D gene TRBD1, 6 bases. Germline CDR1 reads SGHRS; CDR2 reads YFSETQ. CDR3 size: 14 residues. Trimming stripped 0 bases from V and 5 bases from J, with 11 bases between. CDR3 DNA: TGCGCCAGCAGCTTGGTGTACAGGGAAACTGAAGCTTTCTTT. As protein: CASSLVYRETEAFF.

This clone has only a few counts. This sequence joins TRBV6-5 and TRBJ2-2, with a possible D match to TRBD1 (5 bases). The J call could be wrong; TRBJ1-4 is a better fit for the DNA end. The germline CDR1 and CDR2 sequences are MNHEY and SVGAGI. The CDR3 loop spans 13 amino acids. The CDR3 region is CASSQGGTQKLFF. CDR3 DNA: TGTGCCAGCAGCCAGGGCGGCACCCAAAAACTGTTTTTT.

The rearrangement joins TRBV2 to TRBJ1-5; TRBD1 matches 12 bases. CDR1 is SNHLY and CDR2 is FYNNEI in the germline V gene. Trimming at V came to 6 bases and at J to 2 bases, leaving 5 bases not matched to a gene. The CDR3 is made up of 16 amino acids. The CDR3 DNA is TGTGCCAGCAGGGGACAGGGGGCGGTTGGCAATCAGCCCCAGCATTTT. Protein product: CASRGQGAVGNQPQHF. The entire variable domain, with the rest obtained from reference TRBV2 and TRBJ1-5, is as follows: EPEVTQTPSHQVTQMGQEVILRCVPISNHLYFYWYRQILGQKVEFLVSFYNNEISEKSEIFDDQFSVERPDGSNFTLKIRSTKLEDSAMYFCASRGQGAVGNQPQHFGDGTRLSIL.

This chain connects TRBV27 to TRBJ2-7, with D possibly matching TRBD1 (5 bases). The length of the CDR3 is 13 residues. V was shortened by 2 bases and J by 7 bases, with 12 bases between the two germline ends. In germline, CDR1 is MNHEY, CDR2 SMNVEV (reference sequence). CDR3: CASSLVQVGEQYF. In DNA form, the CDR3 reads TGTGCCAGCAGTTTAGTACAGGTCGGAGAGCAGTACTTC.

The chain carries TRBV28 and TRBJ1-2; perhaps TRBD1 as D (5 bases). V was clipped by 8 bases and J by 2 bases, with 12 bases between them. Germline V lookup: CDR1 MDHEN, CDR2 SYDVKM. CDR3 length: 13 residues. The CDR3 nucleotides read TGTGCCAGCCGTGAGACAGCAAACTATGGCTACACCTTC. It encodes CASRETANYGYTF.

Only one count was recorded for this clone. The CDR3 DNA follows: TGTGCCAGCAGCCACAGGGTTTATGAGCAGTTCTTC. The encoded protein is CASSHRVYEQFF. The J gene is TRBJ2-1, the V gene TRBV7-9; D might be TRBD1 (6 bases). Germline CDR1 reads SEHNR; CDR2 reads FQNEAQ (reference sequence). The ends were cut back, 5 bases at V and 8 bases at J, with 10 bases in the middle. The CDR3 totals 12 residues.

This clone showed up just a few times. J is TRBJ1-4 and V is TRBV7-9, with TRBD1 matching over 8 bases. This CDR3 has 14 amino acids. The germline V gene encodes CDR1 SEHNR and CDR2 FQNEAQ (reference sequence). V was pared by 5 bases and J by 6 bases, with 5 bases of the junction left unmatched. The CDR3, as DNA: TGTGCCAGCAGCCCCGGGACAGGAGATGAAAAACTGTTTTTT. The encoded protein is CASSPGTGDEKLFF. Supplemented by reference TRBV7-9 and TRBJ1-4, the full variable domain reads DTGVSQNPRHKITKRGQNVTFRCDPISEHNRLYWYRQTLGQGPEFLTYFQNEAQLEKSRLLSDRFSAERPKGSFSTLEIQRTEQGDSAMYLCASSPGTGDEKLFFGSGTQLSVL.

The gene calls are TRBV10-1 and TRBJ1-5; D is possibly TRBD1 (5 bases). From germline, CDR1 is WNHNN and CDR2 SYGVQD (reference sequence). CDR3 length equals 16 residues. V was cut by 0 bases and J by 5 bases, with 14 bases left in between. The CDR3 sequence: CASSESGTGGDQPQHF. In DNA, the CDR3 is TGCGCCAGCAGTGAGTCCGGGACGGGGGGAGATCAGCCCCAGCATTTT.

The rearrangement links TRBV4-1 to TRBJ1-1; tentative D call: TRBD1 (6 bases). The CDR3 is 14 amino acids. Between the trimmed V and J ends, which lost 2 bases and 7 bases, there was a span of 14 bases. Germline CDR1 MGHRA, CDR2 YSYEKL. The CDR3, as DNA: TGCGCCAGCAGCCAATACTCCGGACAGCTTGAAGCTTTCTTT. This gives the protein CASSQYSGQLEAFF.

V and J are TRBV7-9 and TRBJ2-2; 8 nucleotides align to TRBD1. Germline-derived CDR1 and CDR2 are SEHNR and FQNEAQ (reference sequence). CDR3 length: 15 amino acids. J gave up 3 bases and V 4 bases, and 4 bases lay outside the gene matches. The CDR3 DNA reads TGTGCCAGCAGCTCAGGGGGCGATTACACCGGGGAGCTGTTTTTT. Translating it yields CASSSGGDYTGELFF.

J is TRBJ2-1 and V is TRBV6-2 or TRBV6-3; TRBD2 matches at 8 bases. The ends lost 4 bases at V and 4 bases at J; junction bases unmatched: 6. Per germline, CDR1 MNHEY and CDR2 SVGEGT. The CDR3 runs to 15 residues. The CDR3 region has the DNA TGTGCCAGCAGTTTCGGGGGGGCCGGGTACAATGAGCAGTTCTTC. Translating it yields CASSFGGAGYNEQFF.

V and J are TRBV2 and TRBJ1-5; D gene unclear. CDR3 length: 14 amino acids. V gave up 7 bases and J gave up 1 base, with 11 bases separating them. Germline CDR1 reads SNHLY; CDR2 reads FYNNEI. CDR3 DNA sequence: TGTGCCAGCAAAAGAGAGAAGAGCAATCAGCCCCAGCATTTT. This codes for CASKREKSNQPQHF.

The sample holds a few counts of this clone. The genes are TRBV30 and TRBJ1-5, with TRBD1 matching over 7 bases. The CDR3 sequence is 15 residues long. Germline assignment: CDR1 GTSNPN and CDR2 SVGIG (reference sequence). The V and J ends lost 0 bases and 0 bases, in that order; junction bases with no gene match: 2. CDR3 nucleotides: TGTGCCTGGAGTGTTGGGACAGATAGCAATCAGCCCCAGCATTTT. It codes for CAWSVGTDSNQPQHF.

This clone was picked up a small number of times. The chain is built from TRBV11-2 and TRBJ1-1; the D is unclear. This CDR3 spans 13 amino acids. The V end lost 5 bases, the J end lost 1 base, and 8 bases lay between the germline ends. From germline, CDR1 is SGHAT and CDR2 FQNNGV. For the CDR3, the DNA is TGTGCCAGCAGCATTAGACAGAACACTGAAGCTTTCTTT. Translated, it gives CASSIRQNTEAFF.

The chain carries TRBV12-3 or TRBV12-4 and TRBJ1-1, with D hard to call. CDR3 size: 11 residues. V was clipped by 7 bases and J by 4 bases, with 7 bases between them. CDR3 in amino acids: CASTRGTEAFF. The CDR3 coding sequence is TGTGCCAGCACCCGGGGCACTGAAGCTTTCTTT.

This rearrangement joins TRBV12-3 or TRBV12-4 to TRBJ1-1, with D hard to call. V lost 4 bases to trimming and J lost 9 bases, with 12 bases between them. This CDR3 is built from 12 residues. The CDR3 loop is CASSSRGRQAFF. The DNA of the CDR3 is TGTGCCAGCAGTTCTCGAGGCCGTCAAGCTTTCTTT.

The chain links TRBV10-2 to TRBJ2-3, with D possibly TRBD1 on 6 matching bases. Trimming left V 8 bases short and J 6 bases short, with 12 bases between. This CDR3 has 12 residues. Germline-derived CDR1 and CDR2 are WSHSY and SAAADI. DNA for the CDR3: TGCGCCAGCGCTCTGGGGGCGGATACGCAGTATTTT. Translation gives CASALGADTQYF.

The chain joins TRBV6-5 to TRBJ2-7, with D unclear. The CDR3 contains 13 residues. V was shortened by 6 bases and J by 3 bases, with 12 bases between the two germline ends. CDR1 is MNHEY and CDR2 is SVGAGI in the germline V gene. The CDR3 sequence: CASSELDFYEQYF. In DNA form, the CDR3 reads TGTGCCAGCAGCGAGCTCGACTTCTACGAGCAGTACTTC.